What follows are 30 T cell receptor beta chains derived from one specimen sequenced in a study of tissue T cells after allogeneic stem cell transplantation. Time point given: mouse harvest day 14 after allogeneic transplant. Mouse grafts combined 10^7 T-cell-depleted bone marrow cells with 10^6 splenic CD5+ T cells. The assay was immunoSEQ multiplex PCR, and TCRdb's table has in-frame clones only and misses some. The table lists some 1,100 clones, about 47% of them singletons. The sequenced material came from liver tissue. These receptors came from a female BALB/c mouse given C57BL/6 T cells with graft-versus-host disease after an allogeneic hematopoietic cell transplant.

This clone was seen more than once but under ten times. Genes and germline are mouse. Coverage ceases 1 residue before the CDR3 finishes, and the germline J gene fills in the end. This rearrangement joins TRBV19 to TRBJ2-1; D possibly uses TRBD1 or TRBD2 (5 bases each). Trimming took off 8 bases at V and 0 bases at J, with 6 bases between the two ends. This CDR3 spans 12 amino acids. Germline values: CDR1 FNHDT, CDR2 SITEND (reference sequence). The sequenced part of the CDR3 DNA is TGTGCCAGGGGGGTTAACTATGCTGAGCAGTTC. Protein product: CARGVNYAEQF. The complete CDR3 protein is CARGVNYAEQFF. Full variable domain (missing parts from reference TRBV19 and TRBJ2-1): GGIITQTPKFLIGQEGQKLTLKCQQNFNHDTMYWYRQDSGKGLRLIYYSITENDLQKGDLSEGYDASREKKSSFSLTVTSAQKNEMAVFLCARGVNYAEQFFGPGTRLTVL.

About this clone: The gene symbols are mouse symbols. With the read ending 1 residue before the CDR3 end, the germline J gene is used to fill in that end. The chain has TRBV13-1 and TRBJ1-1; no clear D. The CDR3 loop spans 12 amino acids. Germline lookup yields CDR1 NSHNY and CDR2 SYGAGN. Trimming took off 3 bases at V and 1 base at J, with 4 bases between the two ends. CDR3 DNA, as far as it was read: TGTGCCAGCAGTGGTAGAAACACAGAAGTCTTC. Encoded protein: CASSGRNTEVF. From start to end, the CDR3 is CASSGRNTEVFF.

Remarks on this clone: The gene names here belong to mouse. From the germline J gene comes the end of the CDR3, since the read stops 1 residue before it. V usage is TRBV2 and J usage is TRBJ2-7; D possibly corresponds to TRBD1 (6 bases). The CDR3 contains 14 residues. V was pared by 0 bases and J by 6 bases, with 12 bases between. Looked up from germline, CDR1 is LGHNA and CDR2 is YSYQKL. CDR3 amino acids: CASSQDQGLGEQYF. CDR3 DNA (partial): TGTGCCAGCAGCCAAGATCAGGGGCTTGGTGAACAGTAC.

About this clone: Here the gene names and germline are mouse. The read halts 1 residue ahead of the CDR3 end, with the missing end drawn from the germline J gene. The chain carries TRBV13-3 and TRBJ2-4, with unresolved D. The CDR3 length is 13 residues. V gave up 2 bases and J gave up 0 bases, with 4 bases separating them. Germline V lookup: CDR1 NNHDY, CDR2 SYVADS. The chain's CDR3 is CASSEQSQNTLYF. The CDR3 bases that were read are TGTGCCAGCAGTGAACAGAGTCAAAACACCTTGTAC.

Notes on this clone: Genes here carry mouse names. The read is 1 residue too short to cover the CDR3 end, so that end is filled in from the germline J gene. The V gene is TRBV12-1, the J gene TRBJ2-4, with D uncertain. Germline CDR1 is SGHSN and CDR2 is HYEKVE. Trimming shortened V by 0 bases and J by 0 bases, and 9 bases separated the two germline ends. The CDR3 spans 15 residues. The CDR3 bases that were read are TGTGCCAGCTCTCTCGCGCCGCCTAGTCAAAACACCTTGTAC. Translation: CASSLAPPSQNTLY. In full, the CDR3 is CASSLAPPSQNTLYF.

As to this clone: Germline and genes: mouse. The sequenced CDR3 bases are TGTGCCAGCAGTATAGGGACAGGGGGCCATGAACAGTAC. The encoded protein is CASSIGTGGHEQY. The entire CDR3 protein is CASSIGTGGHEQYF. V gene TRBV19 combines with J gene TRBJ2-7; TRBD1 aligns across 11 bases. Sequencing ends 1 residue short of the CDR3 end; the germline J gene provides the rest. The CDR3 loop spans 14 amino acids. With 0 bases clipped from V and 5 bases from J, the junction kept 1 base outside the gene matches. Per germline, CDR1 FNHDT and CDR2 SITEND (reference sequence).

Remarks on this clone: The gene symbols are mouse symbols. The read falls 1 residue short of the CDR3 end, and the missing part is taken from the germline J gene. This chain connects TRBV1 to TRBJ2-7; 12 bases align to TRBD2. The CDR3 spans 14 residues. V lost 1 base to trimming and J lost 6 bases; unmatched junction nucleotides: 1. The germline CDR1 and CDR2 sequences are NSQYPW and LRSPGD (reference sequence). The CDR3 loop reads CTCSAGTGGGEQYF. The DNA read from the CDR3 is TGCACCTGCAGTGCAGGGACTGGGGGGGGTGAACAGTAC. Looking up the rest from reference TRBV1 and TRBJ2-7 gives the full variable domain: VTLLEQNPRWRLVPRGQAVNLRCILKNSQYPWMSWYQQDLQKQLQWLFTLRSPGDKEVKSLPGADYLATRVTDTELRLQVANMSQGRTLYCTCSAGTGGGEQYFGPGTRLTVL.

About this clone itself: Any gene name here is a mouse gene name. CDR3 DNA (partial): TGTGCTAGCAGTTCCCTTACCGGGCAGCTCTAC. It translates to CASSSLTGQLY. The complete CDR3 protein is CASSSLTGQLYF. This chain links TRBV29 with TRBJ2-2; D gene unclear. The sequenced fragment ends 1 residue before the CDR3 boundary, so the rest is inferred from the germline J gene. The CDR3 extends over 12 amino acids. V gave up 4 bases and J gave up 5 bases, with 5 bases separating them. Germline lookup yields CDR1 MSHET and CDR2 SYDVDS.

With respect to this clone: Mouse gene names and germline throughout. The CDR3 is cut off 1 residue early in the read; its end comes from the germline J gene. This sequence joins TRBV26 and TRBJ2-3; tentatively, D is TRBD1 or TRBD2 (6 bases each). CDR3 length: 14 amino acids. Germline V gene lookup returns CDR1 KGHPV and CDR2 FQNQEV (reference sequence). V lost 3 bases, J lost 1 base, and 8 bases lay in between. The covered CDR3 bases are TGTGCCAGCAGTCTTGGGGGCGGTGCAGAAACGCTGTAT. Translation gives CASSLGGGAETLY. The whole CDR3 reads CASSLGGGAETLYF. The whole variable domain, remainder taken from reference TRBV26 and TRBJ2-3, is NSKVIQTPRYLVKGQGQKAKMRCIPEKGHPVVFWYQQNKNNEFKFLINFQNQEVLQQIDMTEKRFSAECPSNSPCSLEIQSSEAGDSALYLCASSLGGGAETLYFGSGTRLTVL.

This clone was observed a single time. Gene and germline names: mouse. The read ends 1 residue before the CDR3 terminus; that terminus is restored from the germline J gene. The V call is TRBV13-1, the J call TRBJ2-7; D might be TRBD2 (6 bases). CDR1 is NSHNY, CDR2 SYGAGN, per germline. V dropped 2 bases and J dropped 0 bases, with 12 bases sitting between them. This CDR3 contains 15 residues. The CDR3 region is CASSDPTGSSYEQYF. CDR3 bases read: TGTGCCAGCAGTGACCCAACTGGGAGCTCCTATGAACAGTAC.

This clone has just a few counts. All gene names here are mouse names. The CDR3 end lies 1 residue beyond the end of the read and is filled in from the germline J gene. This chain uses TRBV13-3 with TRBJ2-1; no reliable D call. The germline CDR1 and CDR2 sequences are NNHDY and SYVADS. This CDR3 is 12 amino acids long. The ends were cut back, 6 bases at V and 5 bases at J, with 9 bases in the middle. The CDR3 DNA, read in part, is TGTGCCAGCAAGACTTGGGATGCTGAGCAGTTC. Encoded protein: CASKTWDAEQF. The complete CDR3 sequence is CASKTWDAEQFF.

This clone has a handful of counts. Gene names and germline match the mouse. The CDR3 end is not reached by the read, which stops 1 residue before it; the germline J gene fills it in. J is TRBJ2-1 and V is TRBV26; D gene uncertain. CDR1 KGHPV and CDR2 FQNQEV come from the germline V gene (reference sequence). The CDR3 runs 14 residues. V dropped 0 bases and J dropped 0 bases, with 3 bases sitting between them. This CDR3 is CASSLSNNYAEQFF. CDR3 DNA (partial): TGTGCCAGCAGTCTGTCGAATAACTATGCTGAGCAGTTC.

This clone was picked up a small number of times. These gene names are mouse names. The CDR3 end is not reached by the read, which stops 1 residue before it; the germline J gene fills it in. The rearrangement joins TRBV13-2 to TRBJ2-3; 8 nucleotides align to TRBD2. Germline V gives CDR1 NNHNN, CDR2 SYGAGS (reference sequence). The CDR3 is made up of 13 amino acids. The J segment lost 3 bases and the V segment lost 5 bases, leaving 2 bases of the junction unmatched. CDR3 sequence: CASGGGRAETLYF. The CDR3 bases that were read are TGTGCCAGCGGGGGGGGGCGGGCAGAAACGCTGTAT.

Turning to this clone: Germline and genes: mouse. The read comes to an end 1 residue before the CDR3 does, leaving the germline J gene to fill in the end. The chain joins TRBV16 to TRBJ1-1; no firm D call. Per the germline V gene, CDR1 is SGHSA and CDR2 is FRNQAP. V gave up 2 bases and J gave up 1 base, with 5 bases separating them. CDR3 size: 13 residues. The CDR3 bases that were read are TGTGCAAGCAGCTTAATGGGGAACACAGAAGTCTTC. This gives the protein CASSLMGNTEVF. The whole CDR3 protein reads CASSLMGNTEVFF.

Turning to this clone: Genes here carry mouse names. Read sequence stops 1 residue before the CDR3 end, and the germline J gene provides the missing end. The chain links TRBV13-3 to TRBJ2-7; 12 bases fit TRBD2. Germline V gives CDR1 NNHDY, CDR2 SYVADS. V was pared by 1 base and J by 6 bases, with 5 bases of the junction left unmatched. The CDR3 is 15 amino acids. CDR3 DNA, as far as it was read: TGTGCCAGCAGTGATAGGGGGACTGGGGGGAGTGAACAGTAC. Protein: CASSDRGTGGSEQY. The CDR3, in full, reads CASSDRGTGGSEQYF.

Details on this clone: The listed genes are named as in mouse. CDR3 amino acids: CASGAGIAETLYF. Partial CDR3 DNA: TGTGCCAGCGGTGCGGGGATTGCAGAAACGCTGTAT. V and J are TRBV13-2 and TRBJ2-3; D is ambiguous. The read gets to within 1 residue of the CDR3 end, and the germline J gene fills in the rest. Germline loops: CDR1 NNHNN, CDR2 SYGAGS (reference sequence). This CDR3 contains 13 residues. Trimming left V 3 bases short and J 2 bases short, with 7 bases between.

This clone was detected a few times. Mouse gene names apply. The missing CDR3 end, 1 residue past where the read stops, is filled in from the germline J gene. V is TRBV31 and J is TRBJ2-1; 10 bases are shared with TRBD2. Germline trimming cut 0 bases from V and 6 bases from J; bases unmatched to any gene: 5. Germline V CDR1 and CDR2: GKSSPN, SITVG. This CDR3 is 15 amino acids long. Incomplete CDR3 DNA: TGTGCCTGGAGTCTACGGCTGGGGGGGCTTGCTGAGCAGTTC. This translates into CAWSLRLGGLAEQF. The whole CDR3 reads CAWSLRLGGLAEQFF.

Comments on this clone: Mouse germline and gene names are used. The CDR3 end is not reached by the read, which stops 1 residue before it; the germline J gene fills it in. J is TRBJ1-3 and V is TRBV29; D gene unclear. With 5 bases removed from V and 0 bases from J, the gap between germline ends came to 8 bases. This CDR3 region has 14 residues. Looked up from germline, CDR1 is MSHET and CDR2 is SYDVDS. The DNA read from the CDR3 is TGTGCTAGCAGTATCCGACTTTCTGGAAATACGCTCTAT. The encoded protein is CASSIRLSGNTLY. The full CDR3 is CASSIRLSGNTLYF.

A remark on this clone: Genes and germline are mouse. The CDR3 end lies 1 residue beyond the end of the read and is filled in from the germline J gene. This sequence joins TRBV2 and TRBJ1-6, with D uncertain. TRBJ1-6 is placed among ORFs of uncertain function. The V and J ends lost 2 bases and 3 bases respectively, with 5 bases between them. The germline V gene encodes CDR1 LGHNA and CDR2 YSYQKL. The CDR3 contains 14 residues. The CDR3: CASSQRNYNSPLYF. CDR3 DNA, as far as it was read: TGTGCCAGCAGCCAAAGGAACTATAATTCGCCCCTCTAC.

Details on this clone: All gene names here are mouse names. The read halts 1 residue ahead of the CDR3 end, with the missing end drawn from the germline J gene. The V gene is TRBV19, the J gene TRBJ1-1; D might be TRBD1 (5 bases). The CDR3 spans 14 residues. Germline V gene lookup returns CDR1 FNHDT and CDR2 SITEND (reference sequence). With 6 bases removed from V and 0 bases from J, the gap between germline ends came to 12 bases. CDR3 loop: CASTPAGANTEVFF. The DNA read from the CDR3 is TGTGCCAGCACCCCCGCGGGGGCAAACACAGAAGTCTTC. Complete variable domain (other parts from reference TRBV19 and TRBJ1-1): GGIITQTPKFLIGQEGQKLTLKCQQNFNHDTMYWYRQDSGKGLRLIYYSITENDLQKGDLSEGYDASREKKSSFSLTVTSAQKNEMAVFLCASTPAGANTEVFFGKGTRLTVV.

With regard to this clone: The gene names here belong to mouse. The read is 1 residue too short to cover the CDR3 end, so that end is filled in from the germline J gene. The rearrangement links TRBV13-3 to TRBJ2-3, with 11 bases aligning to TRBD2. V shed 4 bases, J shed 0 bases, and the junction held 4 bases outside the gene matches. The germline CDR1 and CDR2 sequences are NNHDY and SYVADS. The CDR3 consists of 16 residues. CDR3: CASSKGLGASAETLYF. The CDR3 bases that were read are TGTGCCAGCAGTAAGGGACTGGGGGCTAGTGCAGAAACGCTGTAT.

The sample holds a few counts of this clone. Genes and germline come from the mouse. The read terminates 1 residue ahead of where the CDR3 ends, so the germline J gene completes it. This chain links TRBV4 with TRBJ2-7; TRBD1 matches at 8 bases. The CDR3 has 14 amino acids. Trimming cost V 5 bases and J 0 bases; bases outside gene matches: 3. Germline loops: CDR1 LGHDT, CDR2 YNNKQL (reference sequence). This chain's CDR3 is CASSPGQGSYEQYF. The DNA read from the CDR3 is TGTGCCAGCAGCCCCGGACAGGGCTCCTATGAACAGTAC.

Of note for this clone: Each gene name is a mouse one. The read ends 1 residue early relative to the CDR3; the germline J gene fills the gap. The V call is TRBV13-2, the J call TRBJ2-3; TRBD2 matches at 11 bases. CDR1 NNHNN and CDR2 SYGAGS come from the germline V gene (reference sequence). CDR3 length: 14 residues. J gave up 3 bases and V 10 bases, and 7 bases lay outside the gene matches. This CDR3 reads CAGEGLGEAETLYF. Incomplete CDR3 DNA: TGTGCCGGCGAGGGACTGGGGGAGGCAGAAACGCTGTAT.

Concerning this clone: The gene names here belong to mouse. The read stops 1 residue short of the end of the CDR3; the missing end is completed from the germline J gene. The chain links TRBV3 to TRBJ2-7; TRBD2 matches at 10 bases. The length of the CDR3 is 13 residues. The ends lost 8 bases at V and 7 bases at J; junction bases unmatched: 8. Germline V gives CDR1 SNHLY, CDR2 FYNGKV (reference sequence). The chain's CDR3 is CASGDLGGREQYF. Incomplete CDR3 DNA: TGTGCCAGCGGTGACCTGGGGGGGCGGGAACAGTAC.

As regards this clone: Any gene name here is a mouse gene name. The observed sequence ends 1 residue before the CDR3 terminus, with the missing tail filled in from the germline J gene. The rearrangement links TRBV1 to TRBJ2-4; D remains unclear. From germline, CDR1 is NSQYPW and CDR2 LRSPGD (reference sequence). The length of the CDR3 is 14 residues. V lost 1 base and J 0 bases, leaving 5 bases between the germline ends. CDR3 protein: CTCSAAGSQNTLYF. The CDR3 DNA, read in part, is TGCACCTGCAGTGCAGCCGGTAGTCAAAACACCTTGTAC.

In its sample, this clone was seen a few times. Gene names refer to mouse genes. The read halts 1 residue ahead of the CDR3 end, with the missing end drawn from the germline J gene. The rearrangement joins TRBV19 to TRBJ2-4; D may be TRBD1 (6 bases). The ends were cut back, 5 bases at V and 6 bases at J, with 10 bases in the middle. The CDR3 is 12 amino acids. Germline V gene data show CDR1 as FNHDT and CDR2 as SITEND (reference sequence). CDR3 amino acids: CASRQGHNTLYF. Partial CDR3 DNA: TGTGCCAGCAGACAGGGACATAACACCTTGTAC.

This clone appeared a few times. Gene names and germline match the mouse. The observed sequence ends 1 residue before the CDR3 terminus, with the missing tail filled in from the germline J gene. The chain uses TRBV15 and TRBJ2-7; 10 bases fit TRBD1. V shed 1 base, J shed 6 bases, and the junction held 3 bases outside the gene matches. Germline V gives CDR1 SGHND, CDR2 FRSKSL. This CDR3 contains 14 residues. The sequenced part of the CDR3 DNA is TGTGCCAGCAGTTTAGTGGACAGGGGGTTTGAACAGTAC. This gives the protein CASSLVDRGFEQY. The full CDR3 protein is CASSLVDRGFEQYF.

Notes on this clone: At one end the junction does not follow the germline gene, possibly because of a read error. Gene names and germline match the mouse. From the germline J gene comes the end of the CDR3, since the read stops 1 residue before it. The rearrangement joins TRBV13-2 to TRBJ2-3, with TRBD2 matching over 11 bases. This CDR3 region has 14 residues. Germline CDR1 and CDR2: NNHNN and SYGAGS (reference sequence). Incomplete CDR3 DNA: TGTGCCAGCGAGGGACTGGGGGAGGCAGAAGCGCTGTAT. It specifies CASEGLGEAEALY. The whole CDR3 sequence reads CASEGLGEAEALYF.

This clone came up a few times. Gene names are mouse gene names. The read stops 1 residue short of the end of the CDR3; the missing end is completed from the germline J gene. This chain connects TRBV2 to TRBJ1-3; D possibly corresponds to TRBD1 (5 bases). V shed 2 bases and J shed 1 base, with 6 bases lying between them. The CDR3 spans 14 residues. The germline V gene encodes CDR1 LGHNA and CDR2 YSYQKL. The CDR3 DNA, read in part, is TGTGCCAGCAGCCAACGGGGGTCTGGAAATACGCTCTAT. Amino acids: CASSQRGSGNTLY. The whole CDR3 is CASSQRGSGNTLYF.

Points on this clone: Germline and genes here are mouse. The read terminates 1 residue ahead of where the CDR3 ends, so the germline J gene completes it. The genes are TRBV13-3 and TRBJ2-5, with 11 bases lining up with TRBD2. CDR3 length: 15 amino acids. Germline trimming cut 2 bases from V and 3 bases from J; bases unmatched to any gene: 2. CDR1 is NNHDY and CDR2 is SYVADS in the germline V gene. Incomplete CDR3 DNA: TGTGCCAGCAGTGACGACTGGGGGGGGCAAGACACCCAGTAC. This codes for CASSDDWGGQDTQY. The whole CDR3 is CASSDDWGGQDTQYF. The full variable domain, with the rest looked up from reference TRBV13-3 and TRBJ2-5, is EAAVTQSPRSKVAVTGGKVTLSCHQTNNHDYMYWYRQDTGHGLRLIHYSYVADSTEKGDIPDGYKASRPSQENFSLILELASLSQTAVYFCASSDDWGGQDTQYFGPGTRLLVL.